Each of the 25 T cell receptor beta chains below was sequenced from the same sample in a study of CD8 T cells in Susac syndrome (dated by TCRdb to the late 2010s). The method was the immunoSEQ multiplex PCR assay. RNA was extracted using the RNeasy kit, and about 0.5 to 1 ug of the RNA was reverse transcribed with random hexamers. TCRdb ran its own pipeline on the public reads, namely fastp trimming at Q25 and MiXCR clone calling, and kept in-frame beta chains. Rows are unified per CDR3 protein, each entry keeping the most common DNA and genes. For this sample the table gives some 190,000 distinct CDR3 sequences, of which under 97% were detected only once. 0.093% of the sample is held by the ten biggest clonotypes. The sample was CD4+ T cells from PBMCs. The receptors were sampled from a human donor with multiple sclerosis.

This clonotype occurred once. The chain couples TRBV30 to TRBJ1-6; the match to TRBD1 covers 9 bases. The trim removed 3 bases at V and 6 bases at J, leaving 3 bases unmatched. Germline CDR1 GTSNPN, CDR2 SVGIG (reference sequence). CDR3 length: 14 amino acids. CDR3 residues: CAWRGTGSNSPLHF. CDR3 nucleotide sequence: TGTGCCTGGAGGGGGACAGGGAGTAATTCACCCCTCCACTTT.

The rearrangement links TRBV19 to TRBJ2-6; TRBD1 agrees at 11 bases. There are 17 residues in the CDR3. Germline assignment: CDR1 LNHDA and CDR2 SQIVND (reference sequence). V trimming: 11 bases; J trimming: 2 bases; junction bases outside the gene matches: 11. The CDR3: CASSRRTGGTGANVLTF. CDR3 bases: TGTGCCTCAAGTAGGCGGACAGGGGGCACTGGGGCCAACGTCCTGACTTTC. Looking up the rest from reference TRBV19 and TRBJ2-6 gives the full variable domain: DGGITQSPKYLFRKEGQNVTLSCEQNLNHDAMYWYRQDPGQGLRLIYYSQIVNDFQKGDIAEGYSVSREKKESFPLTVTSAQKNPTAFYLCASSRRTGGTGANVLTFGAGSRLTVL.

The chain uses TRBV12-3 or TRBV12-4 and TRBJ2-3; 8 nucleotides align to TRBD1. V lost 7 bases, J lost 4 bases, and 10 bases stayed unmatched. The CDR3 has 15 amino acids. The CDR3 nucleotides are TGTGCCAGCAACGCCGGGACAGGCTGGGCAGATACGCAGTATTTT. Translated: CASNAGTGWADTQYF.

V usage is TRBV29-1 and J usage is TRBJ1-1; possible D gene TRBD1, 5 bases. Germline V gene lookup returns CDR1 SQVTM and CDR2 ANQGSEA. CDR3 length equals 15 residues. Trimming took off 1 base at V and 7 bases at J, with 19 bases between the two ends. The CDR3 DNA sequence: TGCAGCGTTGAAGTGGGGGTGGTGTCAGGCGGTGAAGCTTTCTTT. This encodes CSVEVGVVSGGEAFF. Together with reference TRBV29-1 and TRBJ1-1, the CDR3 gives the full variable domain: SAVISQKPSRDICQRGTSLTIQCQVDSQVTMMFWYRQQPGQSLTLIATANQGSEATYESGFVIDKFPISRPNLTFSTLTVSNMSPEDSSIYLCSVEVGVVSGGEAFFGQGTRLTVV.

The genes are TRBV7-2 and TRBJ2-3, with no clear D. The germline V and J ends were trimmed by 5 bases and 9 bases, with 15 bases remaining between them. CDR3 length equals 13 residues. Germline assignment: CDR1 SGHTA and CDR2 FQGNSA. Written as DNA, the CDR3 is TGTGCCAGCAGCCCCCCCACGAAACCAACGCAGTATTTT. Its translation is CASSPPTKPTQYF.

V usage is TRBV2 and J usage is TRBJ1-4; 7 bases map to TRBD1. Germline V gene sequence: CDR1 SNHLY, CDR2 FYNNEI. V shed 8 bases and J 4 bases; nucleotides not matched to a gene: 7. The CDR3 covers 14 residues. In DNA form, the CDR3 reads TGTGCCAGCTATCGGGGACAGCTTAATGAAAAACTGTTTTTT. Translation gives CASYRGQLNEKLFF.

The rearrangement joins TRBV29-1 to TRBJ1-2, with 9 positions matching TRBD1. Trimming removed 5 bases from V and 4 bases from J; junction bases left unmatched: 5. The CDR3 contains 13 residues. CDR1 and CDR2 from the germline V gene are SQVTM and ANQGSEA. The CDR3 DNA sequence: TGCAGCGTTTTCACAGGGGGCGGCTATGGCTACACCTTC. Translation: CSVFTGGGYGYTF.

DNA of the CDR3: TGTGCCAGCAGCGCGGAAGGGACCATTAGAGATGGCTACACCTTC. It specifies CASSAEGTIRDGYTF. The rearrangement uses TRBV9 and TRBJ1-2; a weak D match, TRBD1 (5 bases). Trimming took 3 bases from V and 6 from J, leaving 18 bases between them. Germline CDR1 SGDLS, CDR2 YYNGEE. The CDR3 is 15 amino acids.

This rearrangement joins TRBV3-1 to TRBJ2-3; D is tentatively TRBD1 or TRBD2 (6 bases each). The CDR3 runs to 17 residues. V gave up 0 bases and J gave up 2 bases, with 15 bases separating them. Germline V lookup: CDR1 LGHDT, CDR2 YNNKEL (reference sequence). CDR3 in amino acids: CASSQDRGLRHTDTQYF. The DNA for the CDR3 is TGTGCCAGCAGCCAAGATCGGGGGCTCCGCCACACAGATACGCAGTATTTT.

The chain links TRBV20-1 to TRBJ1-5, with TRBD1 matching 7 bases. With V trimmed by 1 base and J by 9 bases, 3 bases remained unmatched. The CDR3 length is 12 residues. Germline V gene data show CDR1 as DFQATT and CDR2 as SNEGSKA (reference sequence). The CDR3 protein is CSARATGWPQHF. The CDR3 nucleotides are TGCAGTGCTAGAGCGACAGGGTGGCCCCAGCATTTT.

In this sample, this clonotype turned up once. The rearrangement links TRBV2 to TRBJ2-5; D is perhaps TRBD2 (6 bases). Deletions cut 6 bases from V and 0 bases from J, with 26 bases between. This CDR3 comprises 19 residues. Germline V gene data show CDR1 as SNHLY and CDR2 as FYNNEI. In nucleotides, the CDR3 is TGTGCCAGCAGCGTCAGGGCTGGGAGGCTAGGTCCGGACCAAGAGACCCAGTACTTC. Translating gives CASSVRAGRLGPDQETQYF.

The chain links TRBV10-3 to TRBJ1-2; no firm D call. V gave up 0 bases and J gave up 2 bases, with 4 bases separating them. The CDR3 extends over 13 amino acids. Germline V gives CDR1 ENHRY, CDR2 SYGVKD. The CDR3 DNA sequence: TGTGCCATCAGTGAGTCCGACAACTATGGCTACACCTTC. Amino acid sequence: CAISESDNYGYTF.

The rearrangement uses TRBV6-6 and TRBJ1-1; 8 bases are shared with TRBD1. The V segment lost 6 bases and the J segment 0 bases; nucleotides outside the gene matches: 6. This CDR3 comprises 15 residues. In germline, CDR1 is MNHNY, CDR2 SVGAGI (reference sequence). The DNA for the CDR3 is TGTGCCAGCAGGGGACAGGCTCCCTTGAACACTGAAGCTTTCTTT. This sequence encodes CASRGQAPLNTEAFF.

The genes are TRBV30 and TRBJ2-7, with D tentatively TRBD1 or TRBD2 (6 bases each). Looked up from germline, CDR1 is GTSNPN and CDR2 is SVGIG (reference sequence). Trimming left V 8 bases short and J 2 bases short, with 10 bases between. This CDR3 is built from 11 residues. The CDR3 DNA reads TGTGCCGGAGGGGGAACCTACGAGCAGTACTTC. This translates into CAGGGTYEQYF.

This rearrangement joins TRBV27 to TRBJ2-2; 8 bases agree with TRBD1. J lost 6 bases, V lost 6 bases, and 6 bases had no gene match. The CDR3 length is 14 residues. The germline CDR1 and CDR2 sequences are MNHEY and SMNVEV (reference sequence). The CDR3 spells CASSTLQGAGELFF. The CDR3 nucleotides are TGTGCCAGCAGCACCTTACAGGGGGCCGGGGAGCTGTTTTTT.

The chain has TRBV2 and TRBJ1-5; the D gene is possibly TRBD1 (6 bases). The CDR3 runs 14 residues. Germline V gene data show CDR1 as SNHLY and CDR2 as FYNNEI. V lost 1 base, J lost 3 bases, and 7 bases lay in between. CDR3 coding DNA: TGTGCCAGCAGTGAAGGGGACAACAATCAGCCCCAGCATTTT. It translates to CASSEGDNNQPQHF.

The rearrangement uses TRBV11-3 and TRBJ1-6; TRBD1 matches at 7 bases. The CDR3 contains 16 residues. The trim removed 2 bases at V and 10 bases at J, leaving 11 bases unmatched. Germline loops: CDR1 SGHNT, CDR2 YENEEA. In DNA, the CDR3 is TGTGCCAGCAGCTTAAGTGGGTACAGGGGAGGATCACCCCTCCACTTT. Protein product: CASSLSGYRGGSPLHF.

J is TRBJ1-2 and V is TRBV5-1, with TRBD1 as a possible D gene (5 bases). This CDR3 comprises 17 residues. The germline V gene encodes CDR1 SGHRS and CDR2 YFSETQ. V shed 3 bases and J shed 8 bases, with 26 bases lying between them. CDR3 nucleotides: TGCGCCAGCAGCTCCCCCAAACGAGGGGAGGGGCGAGGGGGCTACACCTTC. Amino acid sequence: CASSSPKRGEGRGGYTF. The whole variable domain, remainder taken from reference TRBV5-1 and TRBJ1-2, is KAGVTQTPRYLIKTRGQQVTLSCSPISGHRSVSWYQQTPGQGLQFLFEYFSETQRNKGNFPGRFSGRQFSNSRSEMNVSTLELGDSALYLCASSSPKRGEGRGGYTFGSGTRLTVV.

V and J are TRBV10-3 and TRBJ2-7; the D gene is possibly TRBD2 (6 bases). The CDR3 is made up of 13 amino acids. The V end was cut by 8 bases, the J end by 7 bases, with 18 bases between. Germline CDR1 ENHRY, CDR2 SYGVKD. CDR3 loop: CAIGRGLSQEQYF. CDR3 nucleotides: TGTGCCATCGGTCGGGGACTCAGCCAGGAGCAGTACTTC.

CDR3 loop: CASSPSGQGFYEQYF. CDR3 bases: TGTGCCAGCTCACCAAGTGGACAGGGGTTCTACGAGCAGTACTTC. The genes are TRBV18 and TRBJ2-7; 9 bases are a match to TRBD1. CDR3 length: 15 amino acids. V shed 2 bases and J 3 bases; nucleotides not matched to a gene: 5. Germline V gives CDR1 KGHSH, CDR2 LQKENI.

The chain uses TRBV4-3 and TRBJ2-7; D is ambiguous. V was cut by 0 bases and J by 10 bases, with 10 bases left in between. The CDR3 is made up of 12 amino acids. In germline, CDR1 is LGHNA, CDR2 YSLEER. CDR3 amino acids: CASSQDGEKQYF. In DNA form, the CDR3 reads TGCGCCAGCAGCCAAGACGGAGAGAAACAGTACTTC.

V and J are TRBV5-6 and TRBJ2-7; possible D gene TRBD1, 6 bases. This CDR3 is built from 16 residues. V lost 1 base to trimming and J lost 5 bases, with 19 bases between them. Germline CDR1 is SGHDT and CDR2 is YYEEEE. The CDR3 region is CASSLFRTGRNDEQYF. CDR3 bases: TGTGCCAGCAGCTTGTTCCGAACAGGGAGAAACGACGAGCAGTACTTC. The complete variable domain, with remaining parts taken from reference TRBV5-6 and TRBJ2-7, reads DAGVTQSPTHLIKTRGQQVTLRCSPKSGHDTVSWYQQALGQGPQFIFQYYEEEERQRGNFPDRFSGHQFPNYSSELNVNALLLGDSALYLCASSLFRTGRNDEQYFGPGTRLTVT.

The chain is built from TRBV3-1 and TRBJ2-6; TRBD2 is a possible D gene (6 bases). The CDR3 loop spans 16 amino acids. Germline loops: CDR1 LGHDT, CDR2 YNNKEL (reference sequence). V was cut by 1 base and J by 4 bases, with 11 bases left in between. The CDR3, as DNA: TGTGCCAGCAGCCAAGGAGGAGGGCCGGGGGCCAACGTCCTGACTTTC. Its protein is CASSQGGGPGANVLTF.

Only one count was recorded for this clonotype. Mismatch with germline at one junction end may stem from a read error. The chain couples TRBV7-7 to TRBJ2-5; D is undetermined. Germline assignment: CDR1 SSHAT and CDR2 FNYEAQ (reference sequence). This CDR3 region has 16 residues. CDR3 amino acids: CASSLVFTASQETQYF. CDR3 nucleotides: TGTGCTAGCAGCTTAGTCTTCACGGCTTCTCAAGAGACCCAGTACTTC.

DNA of the CDR3: TGCGCCAGCAGCCAAGAGTTGGAGGGTTTAGGAGGAAACACCATATATTTT. It encodes CASSQELEGLGGNTIYF. The chain employs TRBV4-1 and TRBJ1-3; D unclear. Germline CDR1 reads MGHRA; CDR2 reads YSYEKL. This CDR3 is 17 amino acids long. V lost 0 bases and J lost 4, with 16 bases in between.